These 24 T cell receptor beta chains came from one sample sequenced in a study of blood T cell repertoires in COVID-19 (dated by TCRdb to about 2020). Receptors were amplified or captured by the immunoSEQ multiplex PCR assay. This immuneACCESS table, as held by TCRdb, lists in-frame sequences with V and J called but not all clones. Of the missing ones, under half trace to an unresolved V gene in checked studies; the others have no known cause. This sample gives around 250,000 clones in total; around 90% of them show up just once. The ten largest clones represent about a tenth of the sample. Sample: peripheral blood. The receptors shown here come from a woman in her 70s with COVID-19, enrolled during active disease.

The V call is TRBV6-5, the J call TRBJ2-7; D is perhaps TRBD1 (6 bases). The CDR3 spans 14 residues. The V gene lost 4 bases and the J gene lost 1 base, with 11 bases spanning the gap. Germline CDR1 reads MNHEY; CDR2 reads SVGAGI. The CDR3 loop is CASSLDSRSYEQYF. The CDR3 nucleotides are TGTGCCAGCAGTTTGGACAGTCGGTCCTACGAGCAGTACTTC.

J is TRBJ2-7 and V is TRBV4-3; D gene unclear. The ends were cut back, 1 base at V and 2 bases at J, with 9 bases in the middle. Germline values: CDR1 LGHNA, CDR2 YSLEER. The length of the CDR3 is 14 residues. The CDR3 DNA is TGCGCCAGCAGCCAAGTCGCAGGTCCCTACGAGCAGTACTTC. This gives the protein CASSQVAGPYEQYF.

This clone has just a few counts. The chain carries TRBV7-2 and TRBJ1-5, with 7 bases matching TRBD1. V shed 1 base and J 0 bases; nucleotides not matched to a gene: 0. CDR1 SGHTA and CDR2 FQGNSA come from the germline V gene. CDR3 length: 15 residues. CDR3 nucleotide sequence: TGTGCCAGCAGCTTAGGGACAGGTAGCAATCAGCCCCAGCATTTT. Translated: CASSLGTGSNQPQHF.

The gene calls are TRBV15 and TRBJ2-7; the match to TRBD2 covers 7 bases. V was pared by 0 bases and J by 5 bases, with 7 bases of the junction left unmatched. The germline gives CDR1 LNHNV, CDR2 YYDKDF (reference sequence). There are 15 residues in the CDR3. The CDR3 here is CATSRDIGGSDEQYF. For the CDR3, the DNA is TGTGCCACCAGCAGAGATATCGGCGGGAGCGACGAGCAGTACTTC.

The genes are TRBV3-1 (or the pseudogene TRBV3-2) and TRBJ1-1; D is perhaps TRBD1 (6 bases). CDR1 LGHDT and CDR2 YNNKEL come from the germline V gene (reference sequence). V dropped 1 base and J dropped 9 bases, with 12 bases sitting between them. This CDR3 is built from 13 residues. The CDR3 bases are TGTGCCAGCAGCCAAGTGGACAGTTTACAAGCTTTCTTT. Its protein product is CASSQVDSLQAFF.

The chain has TRBV19 and TRBJ1-2; D is perhaps TRBD1 (5 bases). Germline values: CDR1 LNHDA, CDR2 SQIVND (reference sequence). This CDR3 has 15 amino acids. The V gene lost 5 bases and the J gene lost 5 bases, with 18 bases spanning the gap. CDR3 residues: CASSDRPGGRYGYTF. The DNA of the CDR3 is TGTGCCAGTAGTGACCGGCCGGGGGGTAGATATGGCTACACCTTC.

The chain has TRBV10-3 and TRBJ2-7, with TRBD1 matching over 9 bases. The germline gives CDR1 ENHRY, CDR2 SYGVKD. After removal of 2 bases from V and 5 bases from J, the junction contained 10 bases not matched to a gene. The CDR3 extends over 16 amino acids. CDR3: CAISEVSGTGRNEQYF. The CDR3 DNA is TGTGCCATCAGTGAGGTCTCCGGGACAGGGAGAAACGAGCAGTACTTC.

This clone was observed a handful of times. The chain carries TRBV11-2 and TRBJ2-7; TRBD2 agrees at 7 bases. CDR3 size: 14 residues. V lost 6 bases and J lost 6; bases outside the gene matches: 11. Germline V gene lookup returns CDR1 SGHAT and CDR2 FQNNGV. The CDR3 loop reads CASRLTSYPSEQYF. CDR3 DNA sequence: TGTGCCAGCAGGTTGACTAGCTACCCCTCCGAGCAGTACTTC.

Concerning this clone itself: One junction end disagrees with the germline gene, perhaps due to a read error. This chain joins TRBV7-7 and TRBJ2-7, with a weak D call TRBD1 (6 bases). Germline CDR1 is SSHAT and CDR2 is FNYEAQ (reference sequence). The CDR3 runs 15 residues. CDR3 nucleotides: TGTGCTAGCAGCTTAGCGACGGGGCAGGGGTACGAGCAGTACTTC. As protein: CASSLATGQGYEQYF.

The CDR3 region has the DNA TGTGCCACCAGCAGAGATTTCCAGGGTGAGACCCAGTACTTC. Its translation: CATSRDFQGETQYF. This rearrangement joins TRBV15 to TRBJ2-5; TRBD1 is a possible D gene (5 bases). Trimming removed 0 bases from V and 5 bases from J, with 10 bases in between. The CDR3 totals 14 residues. The germline CDR1 and CDR2 sequences are LNHNV and YYDKDF (reference sequence).

The genes are TRBV30 and TRBJ2-3, with 8 bases aligning to TRBD2. CDR1 is GTSNPN, CDR2 SVGIG, per germline (reference sequence). V lost 3 bases and J lost 5; bases outside the gene matches: 4. This CDR3 is built from 13 residues. CDR3 sequence (DNA): TGTGCCTGGAGCGGGAGGGCCTTAGATACGCAGTATTTT. It specifies CAWSGRALDTQYF.

This chain uses TRBV3-1 (or the pseudogene TRBV3-2) with TRBJ2-5; 9 bases are shared with TRBD2. CDR3 length: 15 residues. Germline lookup yields CDR1 LGHDT and CDR2 YNNKEL (reference sequence). With 0 bases clipped from V and 6 bases from J, the junction kept 5 bases outside the gene matches. This CDR3 is CASSQDSGSVQTQYF. The CDR3 bases are TGTGCCAGCAGCCAAGATAGCGGGAGTGTCCAGACCCAGTACTTC.

This clone has just one count. The rearrangement links TRBV19 to TRBJ2-3; 14 bases fit TRBD2. The germline V gene encodes CDR1 LNHDA and CDR2 SQIVND (reference sequence). The V and J ends lost 6 bases and 2 bases, in that order; junction bases with no gene match: 13. The CDR3 sequence is 19 residues long. CDR3 residues: CASRRTGLAGGITTDTQYF. The CDR3 bases are TGTGCCAGTAGACGGACTGGACTAGCGGGAGGCATCACCACAGATACGCAGTATTTT. Variable domain in full (rest from reference TRBV19 and TRBJ2-3): DGGITQSPKYLFRKEGQNVTLSCEQNLNHDAMYWYRQDPGQGLRLIYYSQIVNDFQKGDIAEGYSVSREKKESFPLTVTSAQKNPTAFYLCASRRTGLAGGITTDTQYFGPGTRLTVL.

V usage is TRBV18 and J usage is TRBJ1-1; 7 bases match TRBD1. The J segment lost 3 bases and the V segment lost 6 bases, leaving 10 bases of the junction unmatched. Germline V lookup: CDR1 KGHSH, CDR2 LQKENI. The CDR3 extends over 15 amino acids. In DNA, the CDR3 is TGTGCCAGCTCGCTGGAACAGGGGAGGCACACTGAAGCTTTCTTT. Protein: CASSLEQGRHTEAFF. Filled out from reference TRBV18 and TRBJ1-1, the complete variable domain reads NAGVMQNPRHLVRRRGQEARLRCSPMKGHSHVYWYRQLPEEGLKFMVYLQKENIIDESGMPKERFSAEFPKEGPSILRIQQVVRGDSAAYFCASSLEQGRHTEAFFGQGTRLTVV.

The chain is built from TRBV11-3 and TRBJ2-1; D is possibly TRBD2 (6 bases). CDR1 and CDR2 from the germline V gene are SGHNT and YENEEA. V was pared by 1 base and J by 0 bases, with 7 bases between. This CDR3 spans 15 amino acids. CDR3 loop: CASSLVSGSYNEQFF. For the CDR3, the DNA is TGTGCCAGCAGCTTAGTTAGCGGCTCCTACAATGAGCAGTTCTTC.

The rearrangement joins TRBV11-2 to TRBJ1-4; 7 nucleotides match TRBD1. Germline V gene lookup returns CDR1 SGHAT and CDR2 FQNNGV. V lost 5 bases to trimming and J lost 5 bases; unmatched junction nucleotides: 8. This CDR3 contains 15 residues. As DNA, the CDR3 is TGTGCCAGCAGCACCTCCGGGACAGCAAATGAAAAACTGTTTTTT. Its translation is CASSTSGTANEKLFF. Based on the CDR3 plus reference TRBV11-2 and TRBJ1-4, the full variable domain is EAGVAQSPRYKIIEKRQSVAFWCNPISGHATLYWYQQILGQGPKLLIQFQNNGVVDDSQLPKDRFSAERLKGVDSTLKIQPAKLEDSAVYLCASSTSGTANEKLFFGSGTQLSVL.

There are a few counts of this clone. The J gene is TRBJ2-7, the V gene TRBV27; 7 nucleotides line up with TRBD2. Trimming at V came to 6 bases and at J to 5 bases, leaving 13 bases not matched to a gene. CDR3 length: 15 amino acids. From germline, CDR1 is MNHEY and CDR2 SMNVEV (reference sequence). The CDR3 loop is CASRSLGGNNNEQYF. CDR3 in DNA: TGTGCCAGCAGGTCGCTGGGAGGGAACAACAACGAGCAGTACTTC.

This chain links TRBV19 with TRBJ1-2; tentatively, D is TRBD1 (6 bases). CDR3 length: 16 residues. V was clipped by 4 bases and J by 0 bases, with 15 bases between them. CDR1 LNHDA and CDR2 SQIVND come from the germline V gene (reference sequence). The CDR3 loop reads CASSTGVREANYGYTF. The DNA for the CDR3 is TGTGCCAGTAGTACAGGGGTCAGGGAAGCTAACTATGGCTACACCTTC.

For the CDR3, the DNA is TGTGCTAGTGGTCCCCGGACAGGGACAAATCAGCCCCAGCATTTT. Protein sequence: CASGPRTGTNQPQHF. The chain carries TRBV12-5 and TRBJ1-5; 8 positions agree with TRBD1. The CDR3 totals 15 residues. The V and J ends lost 5 bases and 4 bases, in that order; junction bases with no gene match: 7. CDR1 is LGHNT, CDR2 FRNRAP, per germline.

The genes are TRBV5-4 and TRBJ2-2, with 13 bases fitting TRBD2. Germline V lookup: CDR1 SGHNT, CDR2 YYREEE (reference sequence). The junction had 3 bases not matched to a gene; V was cut back by 4 bases and J by 0 bases. The CDR3 has 17 amino acids. CDR3 DNA sequence: TGTGCCAGCAGCCGACTAGCGGGAGGTACGAACACCGGGGAGCTGTTTTTT. It codes for CASSRLAGGTNTGELFF.

Here the CDR3 reads CASSPTNQPQHF. DNA of the CDR3: TGTGCCAGCAGCCCTACGAATCAGCCCCAGCATTTT. This chain links TRBV2 with TRBJ1-5; no definite D call. Trimming removed 6 bases from V and 4 bases from J, with 7 bases in between. CDR1 and CDR2 (germline): SNHLY, FYNNEI. The CDR3 totals 12 residues.

The gene calls are TRBV3-1 (or the pseudogene TRBV3-2) and TRBJ2-3, with D hard to call. Germline V gene sequence: CDR1 LGHDT, CDR2 YNNKEL (reference sequence). The CDR3 contains 16 residues. V lost 3 bases to trimming and J lost 0 bases, with 13 bases between them. The CDR3 DNA is TGTGCCAGCAGCCAGAAGGCGTGGGCCAGCACAGATACGCAGTATTTT. It encodes CASSQKAWASTDTQYF.

The chain recombines TRBV28 with TRBJ1-2; TRBD1 matches at 8 bases. Losses at the gene ends were 6 bases for V and 7 bases for J; bases not matched to a gene: 10. CDR3 size: 14 residues. CDR1 and CDR2 (germline): MDHEN, SYDVKM. The CDR3 sequence: CASSPGQVSGGYTF. As DNA, the CDR3 is TGTGCCAGCAGCCCGGGACAGGTTTCAGGTGGCTACACCTTC.

CDR3 coding DNA: TGTGCCAGCAGCTTAGCGTCAGGTGGTCAGCCCCAGCATTTT. Translation: CASSLASGGQPQHF. This chain uses TRBV7-8 with TRBJ1-5; D remains ambiguous. CDR1 SGHVS and CDR2 FQNEAQ come from the germline V gene. The V and J ends lost 0 bases and 6 bases respectively, with 9 bases between them. The CDR3 is made up of 14 amino acids.